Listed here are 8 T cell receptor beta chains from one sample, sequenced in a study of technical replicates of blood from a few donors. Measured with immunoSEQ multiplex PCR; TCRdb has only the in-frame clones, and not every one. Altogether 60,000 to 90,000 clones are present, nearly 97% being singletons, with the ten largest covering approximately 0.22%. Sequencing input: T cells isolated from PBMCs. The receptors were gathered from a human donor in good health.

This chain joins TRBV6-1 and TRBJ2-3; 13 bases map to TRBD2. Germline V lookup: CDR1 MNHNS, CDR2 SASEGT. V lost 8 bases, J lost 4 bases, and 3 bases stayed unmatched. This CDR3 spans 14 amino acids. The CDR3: CASRGLAGSDTQYF. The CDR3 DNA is TGTGCCAGCCGGGGACTAGCGGGGTCAGATACGCAGTATTTT.

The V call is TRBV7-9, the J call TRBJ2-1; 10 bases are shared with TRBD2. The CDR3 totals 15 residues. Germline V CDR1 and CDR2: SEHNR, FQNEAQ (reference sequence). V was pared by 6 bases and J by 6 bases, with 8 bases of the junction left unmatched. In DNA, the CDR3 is TGTGCCAGCAGTCGAACTAGCGGGATGACCAATGAGCAGTTCTTC. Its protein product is CASSRTSGMTNEQFF.

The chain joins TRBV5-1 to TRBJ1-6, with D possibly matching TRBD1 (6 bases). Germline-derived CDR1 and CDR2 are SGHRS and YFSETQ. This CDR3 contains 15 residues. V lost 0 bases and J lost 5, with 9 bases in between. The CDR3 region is CASSLGTADNSPLHF. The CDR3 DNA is TGCGCCAGCAGCTTGGGGACAGCCGATAATTCACCCCTCCACTTT. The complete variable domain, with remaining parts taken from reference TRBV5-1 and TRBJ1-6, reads KAGVTQTPRYLIKTRGQQVTLSCSPISGHRSVSWYQQTPGQGLQFLFEYFSETQRNKGNFPGRFSGRQFSNSRSEMNVSTLELGDSALYLCASSLGTADNSPLHFGNGTRLTVT.

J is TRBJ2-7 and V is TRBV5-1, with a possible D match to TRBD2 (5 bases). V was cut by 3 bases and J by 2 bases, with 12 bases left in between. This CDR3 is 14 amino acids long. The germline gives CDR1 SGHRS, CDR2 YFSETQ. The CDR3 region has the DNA TGCGCCAGCAGCTCAGGAGGCTATACCTACGAGCAGTACTTC. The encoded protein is CASSSGGYTYEQYF.

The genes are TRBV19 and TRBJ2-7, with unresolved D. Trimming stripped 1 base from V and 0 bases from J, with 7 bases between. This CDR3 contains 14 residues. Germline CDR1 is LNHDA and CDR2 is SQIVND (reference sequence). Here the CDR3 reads CASSIVHSSYEQYF. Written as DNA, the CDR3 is TGTGCCAGTAGTATAGTTCACAGCTCCTACGAGCAGTACTTC.

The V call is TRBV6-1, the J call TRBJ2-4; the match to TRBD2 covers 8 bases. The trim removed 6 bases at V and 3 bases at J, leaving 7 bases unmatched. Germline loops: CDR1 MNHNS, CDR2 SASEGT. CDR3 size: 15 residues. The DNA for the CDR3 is TGTGCCAGCAGCTATACGGGGGGGGGCAAAAACATTCAGTACTTC. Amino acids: CASSYTGGGKNIQYF.

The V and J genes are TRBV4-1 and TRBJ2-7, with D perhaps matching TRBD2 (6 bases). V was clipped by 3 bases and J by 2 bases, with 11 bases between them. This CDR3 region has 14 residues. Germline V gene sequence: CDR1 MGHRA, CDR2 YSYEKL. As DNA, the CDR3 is TGCGCCAGCAGCCAGGGACTTGGAGCCTACGAGCAGTACTTC. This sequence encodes CASSQGLGAYEQYF.

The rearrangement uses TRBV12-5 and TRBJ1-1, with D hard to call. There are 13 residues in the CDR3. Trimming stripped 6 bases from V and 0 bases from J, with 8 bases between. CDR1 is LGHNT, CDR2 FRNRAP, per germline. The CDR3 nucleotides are TGTGCTAGTGGCCCGAACTTGAACACTGAAGCTTTCTTT. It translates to CASGPNLNTEAFF.